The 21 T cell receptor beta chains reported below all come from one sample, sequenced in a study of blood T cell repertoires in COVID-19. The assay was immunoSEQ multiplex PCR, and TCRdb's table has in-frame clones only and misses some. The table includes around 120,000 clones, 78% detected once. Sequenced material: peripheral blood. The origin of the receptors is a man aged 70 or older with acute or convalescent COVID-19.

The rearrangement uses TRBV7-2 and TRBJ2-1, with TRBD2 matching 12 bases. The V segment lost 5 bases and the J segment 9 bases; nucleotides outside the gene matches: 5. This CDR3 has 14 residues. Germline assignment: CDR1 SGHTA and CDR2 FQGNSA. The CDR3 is CASSATGLAGEQFF. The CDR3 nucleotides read TGTGCCAGCAGCGCAACGGGACTAGCGGGTGAGCAGTTCTTC. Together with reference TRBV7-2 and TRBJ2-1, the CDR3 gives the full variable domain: GAGVSQSPSNKVTEKGKDVELRCDPISGHTALYWYRQSLGQGLEFLIYFQGNSAPDKSGLPSDRFSAERTGGSVSTLTIQRTQQEDSAVYLCASSATGLAGEQFFGPGTRLTVL.

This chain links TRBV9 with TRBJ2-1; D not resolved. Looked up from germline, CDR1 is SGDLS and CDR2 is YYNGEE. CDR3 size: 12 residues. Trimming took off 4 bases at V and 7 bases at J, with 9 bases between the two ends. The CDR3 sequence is CASSLRWNEQFF. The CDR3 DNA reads TGTGCCAGCAGCCTGAGGTGGAATGAGCAGTTCTTC.

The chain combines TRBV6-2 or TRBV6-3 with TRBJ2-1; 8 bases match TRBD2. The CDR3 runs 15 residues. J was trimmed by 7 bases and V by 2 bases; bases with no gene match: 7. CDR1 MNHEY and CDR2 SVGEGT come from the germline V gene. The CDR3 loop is CASSYARGGRNEQFF. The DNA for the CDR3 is TGTGCCAGCAGTTACGCCCGGGGGGGCCGGAATGAGCAGTTCTTC.

The CDR3 DNA is TGTGCCAGCAGTTACTTCGGGGGGGGGATCGATGAGCAGTTCTTC. Protein sequence: CASSYFGGGIDEQFF. This chain joins TRBV6-2 or TRBV6-3 and TRBJ2-1, with 8 bases that match TRBD2. The germline gives CDR1 MNHEY, CDR2 SVGEGT. Germline trimming cut 1 base from V and 8 bases from J; bases unmatched to any gene: 7. The CDR3 is 15 amino acids.

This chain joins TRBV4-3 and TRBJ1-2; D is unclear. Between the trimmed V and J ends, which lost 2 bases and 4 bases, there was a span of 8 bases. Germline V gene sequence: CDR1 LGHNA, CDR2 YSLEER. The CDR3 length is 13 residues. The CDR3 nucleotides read TGCGCCAGCAGCCAAACGACAAGCTATGGCTACACCTTC. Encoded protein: CASSQTTSYGYTF.

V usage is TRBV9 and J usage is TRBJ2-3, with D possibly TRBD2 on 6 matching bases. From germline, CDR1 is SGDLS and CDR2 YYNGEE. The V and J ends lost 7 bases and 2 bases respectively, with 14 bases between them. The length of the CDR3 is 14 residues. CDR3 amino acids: CASQRAGNTDTQYF. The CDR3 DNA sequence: TGTGCCAGCCAGAGGGCGGGGAACACAGATACGCAGTATTTT.

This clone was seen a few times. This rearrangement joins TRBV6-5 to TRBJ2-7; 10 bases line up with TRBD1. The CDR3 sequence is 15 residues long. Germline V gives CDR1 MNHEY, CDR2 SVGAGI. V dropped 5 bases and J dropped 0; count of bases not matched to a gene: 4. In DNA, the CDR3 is TGTGCCAGCAGTCCTGACAGGGGGCGCTCCTACGAGCAGTACTTC. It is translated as CASSPDRGRSYEQYF.

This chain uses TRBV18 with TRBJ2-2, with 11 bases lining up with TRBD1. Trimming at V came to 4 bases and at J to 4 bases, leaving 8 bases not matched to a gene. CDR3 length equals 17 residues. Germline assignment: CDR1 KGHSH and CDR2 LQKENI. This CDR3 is CASSQLMDRGLTGELFF. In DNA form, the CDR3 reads TGTGCCAGCTCACAACTAATGGACAGGGGGCTCACCGGGGAGCTGTTTTTT.

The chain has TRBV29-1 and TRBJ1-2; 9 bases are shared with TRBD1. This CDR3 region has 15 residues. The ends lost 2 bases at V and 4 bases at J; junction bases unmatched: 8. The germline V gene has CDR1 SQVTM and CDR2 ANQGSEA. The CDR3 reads CSVEPGTGNPYGYTF. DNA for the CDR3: TGCAGCGTTGAACCCGGGACAGGGAACCCCTATGGCTACACCTTC.

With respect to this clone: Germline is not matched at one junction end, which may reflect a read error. The CDR3 DNA follows: TGTGCTAGCAGCTTAGGGCTCGGGACTAGCGGGGGCAATGAGCAGTTCTTC. This sequence encodes CASSLGLGTSGGNEQFF. The chain has TRBV7-7 and TRBJ2-1, with 14 bases matching TRBD2. This CDR3 has 17 amino acids. Germline CDR1 and CDR2: SSHAT and FNYEAQ (reference sequence).

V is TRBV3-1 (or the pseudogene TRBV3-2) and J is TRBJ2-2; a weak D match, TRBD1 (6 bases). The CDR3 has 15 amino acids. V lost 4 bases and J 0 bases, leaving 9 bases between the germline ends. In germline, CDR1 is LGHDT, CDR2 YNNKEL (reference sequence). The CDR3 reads CASSRGQPNTGELFF. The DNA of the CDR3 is TGTGCCAGCAGCCGGGGACAACCGAACACCGGGGAGCTGTTTTTT.

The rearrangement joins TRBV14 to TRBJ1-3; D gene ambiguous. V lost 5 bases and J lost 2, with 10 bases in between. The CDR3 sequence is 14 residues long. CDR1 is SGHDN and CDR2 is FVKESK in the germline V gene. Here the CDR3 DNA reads TGTGCCAGCAGCGCCCATGGAGCTGGAAACACCATATATTTT. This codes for CASSAHGAGNTIYF.

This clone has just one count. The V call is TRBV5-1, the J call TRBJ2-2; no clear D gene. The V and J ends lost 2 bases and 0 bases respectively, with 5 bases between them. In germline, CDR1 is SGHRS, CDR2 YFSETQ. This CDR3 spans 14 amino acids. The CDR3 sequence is CASSFPPNTGELFF. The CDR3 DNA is TGCGCCAGCAGCTTTCCTCCGAACACCGGGGAGCTGTTTTTT.

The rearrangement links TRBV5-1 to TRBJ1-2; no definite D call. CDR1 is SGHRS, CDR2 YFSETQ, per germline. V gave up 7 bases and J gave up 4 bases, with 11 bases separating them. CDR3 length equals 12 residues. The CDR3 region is CASGGQLYGYTF. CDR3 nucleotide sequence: TGCGCCAGCGGTGGGCAGCTCTATGGCTACACCTTC.

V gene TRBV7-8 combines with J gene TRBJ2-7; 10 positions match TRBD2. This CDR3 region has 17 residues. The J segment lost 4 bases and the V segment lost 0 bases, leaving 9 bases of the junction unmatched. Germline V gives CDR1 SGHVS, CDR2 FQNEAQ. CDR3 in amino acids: CASSLARVLAGEYEQYF. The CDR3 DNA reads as TGTGCCAGCAGCTTAGCGCGAGTCCTAGCGGGAGAATACGAGCAGTACTTC.

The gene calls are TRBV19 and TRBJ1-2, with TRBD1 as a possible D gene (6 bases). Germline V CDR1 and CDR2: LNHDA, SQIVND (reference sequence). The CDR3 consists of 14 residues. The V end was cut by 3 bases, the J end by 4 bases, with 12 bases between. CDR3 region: CASSIAQGAYGYTF. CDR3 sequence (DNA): TGTGCCAGTAGTATCGCACAGGGAGCCTATGGCTACACCTTC.

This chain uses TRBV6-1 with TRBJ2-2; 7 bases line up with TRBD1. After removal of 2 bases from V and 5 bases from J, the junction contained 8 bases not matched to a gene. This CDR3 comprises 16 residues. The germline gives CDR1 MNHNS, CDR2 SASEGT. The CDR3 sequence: CASSEPGQSSTGELFF. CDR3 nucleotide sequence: TGTGCCAGCAGTGAACCGGGACAGAGTTCTACCGGGGAGCTGTTTTTT.

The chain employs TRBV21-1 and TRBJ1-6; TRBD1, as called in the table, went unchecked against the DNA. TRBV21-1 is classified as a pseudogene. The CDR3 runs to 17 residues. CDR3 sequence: CASSSMGARARNSPLHF. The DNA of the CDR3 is TGTGCCAGCAGCTCCATGGGCGCCAGAGCAAGGAATTCACCCCTCCACTTT.

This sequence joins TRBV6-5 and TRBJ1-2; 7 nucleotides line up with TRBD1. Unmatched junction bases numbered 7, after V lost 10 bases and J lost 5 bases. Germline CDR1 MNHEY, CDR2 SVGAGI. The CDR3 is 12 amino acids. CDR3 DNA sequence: TGTGCCACCAGATTACAGGGGTATGGCTACACCTTC. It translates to CATRLQGYGYTF.

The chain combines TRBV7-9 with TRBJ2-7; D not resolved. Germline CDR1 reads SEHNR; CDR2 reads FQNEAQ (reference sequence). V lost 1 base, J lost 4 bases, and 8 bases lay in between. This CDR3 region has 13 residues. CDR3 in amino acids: CASSLDPLYEQYF. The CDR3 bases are TGTGCCAGCAGCTTAGACCCACTGTACGAGCAGTACTTC.

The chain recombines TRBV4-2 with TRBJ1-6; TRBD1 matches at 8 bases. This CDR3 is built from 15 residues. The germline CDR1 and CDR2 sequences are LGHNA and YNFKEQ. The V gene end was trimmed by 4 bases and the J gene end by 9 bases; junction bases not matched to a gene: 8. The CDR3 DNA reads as TGTGCCAGCAGCCGAACGGACAGGGTCCTTTCACCCCTCCACTTT. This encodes CASSRTDRVLSPLHF.